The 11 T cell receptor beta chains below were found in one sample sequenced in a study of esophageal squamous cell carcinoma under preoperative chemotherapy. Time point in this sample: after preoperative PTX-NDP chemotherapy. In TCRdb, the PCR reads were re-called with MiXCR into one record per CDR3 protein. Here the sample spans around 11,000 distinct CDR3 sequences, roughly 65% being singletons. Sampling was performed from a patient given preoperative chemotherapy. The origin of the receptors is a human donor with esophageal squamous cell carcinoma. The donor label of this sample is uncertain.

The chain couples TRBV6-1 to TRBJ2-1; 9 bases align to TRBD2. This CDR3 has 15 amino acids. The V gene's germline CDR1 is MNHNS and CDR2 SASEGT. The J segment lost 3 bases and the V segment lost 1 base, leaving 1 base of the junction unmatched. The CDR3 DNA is TGTGCCAGCAGTGAAGAAGCGGGAGGCTACAATGAGCAGTTCTTC. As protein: CASSEEAGGYNEQFF.

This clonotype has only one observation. CDR3 in amino acids: CASSRLAAFNEQFF. The CDR3 DNA is TGTGCCAGCAGTCGACTAGCGGCTTTCAATGAGCAGTTCTTC. This sequence joins TRBV6-1 and TRBJ2-4; TRBD2 agrees at 9 bases. The DNA matches TRBJ2-1 better at its end, which makes the J call doubtful. There are 14 residues in the CDR3. CDR1 and CDR2 from the germline V gene are MNHNS and SASEGT.

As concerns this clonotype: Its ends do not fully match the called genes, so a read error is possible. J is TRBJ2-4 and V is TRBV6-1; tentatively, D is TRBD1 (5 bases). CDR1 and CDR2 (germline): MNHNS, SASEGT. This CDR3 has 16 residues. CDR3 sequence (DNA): TGTGCCAGCAGTGAATTGGGGCTGAGAGCCAAAGACATGCAGTATTTC. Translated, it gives CASSELGLRAKDMQYF.

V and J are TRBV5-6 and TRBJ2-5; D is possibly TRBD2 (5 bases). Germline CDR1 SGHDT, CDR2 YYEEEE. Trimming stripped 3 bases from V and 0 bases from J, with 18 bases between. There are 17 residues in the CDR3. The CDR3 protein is CASSSYQGGLYQETQYF. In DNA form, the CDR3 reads TGTGCCAGCAGCTCCTACCAAGGCGGACTGTACCAAGAGACCCAGTACTTC.

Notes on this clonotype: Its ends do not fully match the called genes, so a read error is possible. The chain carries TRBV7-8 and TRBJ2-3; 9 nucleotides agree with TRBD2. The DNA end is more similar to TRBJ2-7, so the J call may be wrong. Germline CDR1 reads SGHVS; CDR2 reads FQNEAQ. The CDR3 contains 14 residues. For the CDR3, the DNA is TGTGCCAGCAGCGTAGCGGGAGAGAGCAATGAGCAGTACTTC. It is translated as CASSVAGESNEQYF.

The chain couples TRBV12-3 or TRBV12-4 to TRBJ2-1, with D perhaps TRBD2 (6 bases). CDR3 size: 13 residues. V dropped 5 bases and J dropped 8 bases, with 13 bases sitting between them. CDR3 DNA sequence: TGTGCCAGCAGTCTTAGGAGGGGCGATGAGCAGTTCTTC. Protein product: CASSLRRGDEQFF.

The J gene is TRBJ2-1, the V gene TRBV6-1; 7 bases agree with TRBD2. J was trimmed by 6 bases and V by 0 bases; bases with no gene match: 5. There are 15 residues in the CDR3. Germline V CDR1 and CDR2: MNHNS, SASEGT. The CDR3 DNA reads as TGTGCCAGCAGTGAAGCTGGGCTAGCGGCCAATGAGCAGTTCTTC. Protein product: CASSEAGLAANEQFF.

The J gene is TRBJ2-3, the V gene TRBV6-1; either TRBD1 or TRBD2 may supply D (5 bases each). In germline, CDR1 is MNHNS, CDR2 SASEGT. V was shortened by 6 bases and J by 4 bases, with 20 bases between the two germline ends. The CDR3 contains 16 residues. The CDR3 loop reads CASRGFGGSYPDTQYF. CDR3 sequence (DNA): TGTGCCAGCAGGGGGTTTGGGGGAAGCTACCCAGATACGCAGTATTTT.

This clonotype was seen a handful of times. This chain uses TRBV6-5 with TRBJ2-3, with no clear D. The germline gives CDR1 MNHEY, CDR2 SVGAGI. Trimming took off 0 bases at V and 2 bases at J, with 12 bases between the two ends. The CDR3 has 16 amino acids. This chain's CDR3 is CASSYSLIRVTDTQYF. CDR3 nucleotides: TGTGCCAGCAGTTACTCCCTAATAAGGGTCACAGATACGCAGTATTTT.

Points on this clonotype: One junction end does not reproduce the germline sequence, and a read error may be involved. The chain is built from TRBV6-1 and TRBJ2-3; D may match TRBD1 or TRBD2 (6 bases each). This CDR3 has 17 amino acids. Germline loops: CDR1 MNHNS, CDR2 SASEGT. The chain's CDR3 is CASSPQRGRPDTETQYF. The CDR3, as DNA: TGTGCCAGCAGTCCGCAGAGGGGGAGGCCGGACACAGAGACGCAGTATTTC.

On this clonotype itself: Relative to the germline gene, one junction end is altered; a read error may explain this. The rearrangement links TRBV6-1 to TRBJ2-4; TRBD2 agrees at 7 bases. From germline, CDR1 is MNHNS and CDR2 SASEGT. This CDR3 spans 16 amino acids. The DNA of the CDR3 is TGTGCCAGCAGTGACTTGGGGGGGAGATCCAAAAACACGCAGTATTTC. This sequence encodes CASSDLGGRSKNTQYF.